The TCR beta chain described here comes from a study of T cells in localized non-small cell lung cancer. Findings of the study overall: Sequence data derive from only one tumor region, so heterogeneity remains possible. Adjacent uninvolved lung had the highest clonality, suggesting focused antigen responses.

Comments on this clone: The antigen remains undetermined.

Profiled with immunoSEQ multiplex PCR; TCRdb holds only in-frame clones, not every one. The repertoire holds approximately 80,000 clones, with about 84% as singletons. The CDR3 is 14 amino acids. From germline, CDR1 is SGHRS and CDR2 YFSETQ. The germline V and J ends were trimmed by 4 bases and 2 bases, with 12 bases remaining between them. The sequence was collected from a female donor of 60 years or more with stage I lung adenocarcinoma. The sequenced sample was peripheral blood, obtained before any cancer treatment. The V call is TRBV5-1, the J call TRBJ1-2, with D uncertain. CDR3 sequence reads: CASSESILNYGYTF. Here the CDR3 DNA reads TGCGCCAGCAGCGAGTCGATTCTAAACTATGGCTACACCTTC.